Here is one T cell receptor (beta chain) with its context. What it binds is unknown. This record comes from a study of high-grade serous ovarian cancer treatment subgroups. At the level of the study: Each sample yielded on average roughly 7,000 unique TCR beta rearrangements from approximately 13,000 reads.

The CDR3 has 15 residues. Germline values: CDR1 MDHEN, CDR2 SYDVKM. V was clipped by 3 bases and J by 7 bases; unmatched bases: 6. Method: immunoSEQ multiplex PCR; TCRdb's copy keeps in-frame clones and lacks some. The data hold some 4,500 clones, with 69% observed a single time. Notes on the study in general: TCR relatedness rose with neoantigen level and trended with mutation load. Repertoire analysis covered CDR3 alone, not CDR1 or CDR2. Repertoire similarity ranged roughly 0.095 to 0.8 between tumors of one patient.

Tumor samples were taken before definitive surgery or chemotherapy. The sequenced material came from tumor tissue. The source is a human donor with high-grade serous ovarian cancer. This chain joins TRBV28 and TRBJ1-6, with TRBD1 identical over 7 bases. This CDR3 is CASSFVGTANSPLHF. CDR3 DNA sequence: TGTGCCAGCAGTTTTGTCGGGACAGCGAATTCACCCCTCCACTTT.